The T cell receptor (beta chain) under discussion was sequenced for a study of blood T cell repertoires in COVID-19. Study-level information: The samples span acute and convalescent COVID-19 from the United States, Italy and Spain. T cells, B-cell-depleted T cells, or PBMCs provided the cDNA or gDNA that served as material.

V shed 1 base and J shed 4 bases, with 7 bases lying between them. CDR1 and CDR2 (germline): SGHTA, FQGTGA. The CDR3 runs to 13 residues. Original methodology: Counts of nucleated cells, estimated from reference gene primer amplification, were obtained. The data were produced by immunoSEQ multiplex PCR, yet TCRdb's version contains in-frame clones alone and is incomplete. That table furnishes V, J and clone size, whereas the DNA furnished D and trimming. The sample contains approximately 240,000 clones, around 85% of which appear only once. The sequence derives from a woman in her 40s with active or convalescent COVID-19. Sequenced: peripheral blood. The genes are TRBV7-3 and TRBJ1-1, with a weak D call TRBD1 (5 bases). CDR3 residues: CASSLRRGTEAFF. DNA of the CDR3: TGTGCCAGCAGCTTAAGGAGGGGCACTGAAGCTTTCTTT.